The sequence of this T cell receptor beta chain was determined in a study of cytomegalovirus exposure and HLA in healthy donors. About this clone: What it binds is not known.

TCRdb's copy holds only in-frame clones and misses some; the assay was immunoSEQ multiplex PCR. Here the sample spans about 130,000 clones, just under 90% being singletons. Study-wide results and limits: Confirmation in vitro established that three CMV-associated chains were specific for CMV antigens.

V lost 1 base, J lost 7 bases, and 14 bases lay in between. The CDR3 consists of 14 residues. Germline V gene lookup returns CDR1 SGHDT and CDR2 YYEEEE. The rearrangement links TRBV5-6 to TRBJ1-2; D gene uncertain. What was sequenced was PBMCs. The receptor's source is a woman under 40 in good health and CMV-seropositive. CDR3 loop: CASSLSHPGGGYTF. In DNA, the CDR3 is TGTGCCAGCAGCTTGTCCCATCCAGGTGGTGGCTACACCTTC.